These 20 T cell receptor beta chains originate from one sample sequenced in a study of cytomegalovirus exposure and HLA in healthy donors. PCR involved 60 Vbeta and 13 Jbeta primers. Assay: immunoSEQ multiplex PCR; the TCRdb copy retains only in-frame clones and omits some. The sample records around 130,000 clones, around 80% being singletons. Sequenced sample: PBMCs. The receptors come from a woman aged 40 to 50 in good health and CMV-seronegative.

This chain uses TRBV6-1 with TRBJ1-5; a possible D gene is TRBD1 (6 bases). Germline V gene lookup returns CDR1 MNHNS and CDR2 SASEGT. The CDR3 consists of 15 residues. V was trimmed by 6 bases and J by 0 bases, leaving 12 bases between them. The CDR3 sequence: CASRMTGYSNQPQHF. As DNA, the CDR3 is TGTGCCAGCAGGATGACAGGTTATAGCAATCAGCCCCAGCATTTT.

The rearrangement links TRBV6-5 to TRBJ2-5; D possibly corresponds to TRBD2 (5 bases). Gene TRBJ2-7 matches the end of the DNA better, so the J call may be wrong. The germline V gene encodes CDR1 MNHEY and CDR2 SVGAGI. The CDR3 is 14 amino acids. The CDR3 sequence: CASSPRGSPYEQYF. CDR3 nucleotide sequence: TGTGCCAGCAGCCCCCGAGGGTCCCCCTACGAGCAGTACTTC.

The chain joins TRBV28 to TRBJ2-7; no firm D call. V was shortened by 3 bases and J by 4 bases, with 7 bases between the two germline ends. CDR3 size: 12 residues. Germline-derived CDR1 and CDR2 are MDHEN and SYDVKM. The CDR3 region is CASSFLYYEQYF. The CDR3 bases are TGTGCCAGCAGTTTTCTTTATTACGAGCAGTACTTC.

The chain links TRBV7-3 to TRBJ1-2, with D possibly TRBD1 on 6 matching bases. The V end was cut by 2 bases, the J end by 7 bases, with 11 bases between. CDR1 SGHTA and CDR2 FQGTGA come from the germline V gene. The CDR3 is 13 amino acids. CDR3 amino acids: CASSLEAGVGYTF. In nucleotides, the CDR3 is TGTGCCAGCAGCTTAGAGGCAGGGGTTGGCTACACCTTC.

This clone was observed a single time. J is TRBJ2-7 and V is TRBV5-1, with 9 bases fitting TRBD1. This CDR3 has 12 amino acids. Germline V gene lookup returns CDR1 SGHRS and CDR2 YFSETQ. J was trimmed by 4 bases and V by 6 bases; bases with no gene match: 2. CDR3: CASTGQGYEQYF. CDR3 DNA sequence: TGCGCCAGCACGGGACAGGGATACGAGCAGTACTTC.

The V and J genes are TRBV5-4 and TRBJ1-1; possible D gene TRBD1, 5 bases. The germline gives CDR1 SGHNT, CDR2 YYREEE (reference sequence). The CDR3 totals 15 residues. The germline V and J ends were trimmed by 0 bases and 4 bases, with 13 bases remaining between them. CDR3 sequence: CASSLGSGMGTEAFF. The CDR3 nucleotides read TGTGCCAGCAGCTTGGGTTCAGGGATGGGCACTGAAGCTTTCTTT.

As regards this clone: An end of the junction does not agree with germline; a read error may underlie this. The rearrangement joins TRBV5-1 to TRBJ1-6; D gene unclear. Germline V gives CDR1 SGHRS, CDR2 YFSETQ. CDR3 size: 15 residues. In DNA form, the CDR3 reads TGCGCCAGCGGCTTAGGACTCCTCGATAATTCACCCCTCCACTTT. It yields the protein CASGLGLLDNSPLHF.

The CDR3: CASSKEGAYGYTF. The CDR3 nucleotides read TGTGCCAGCAGCAAAGAAGGGGCTTATGGCTACACCTTC. This rearrangement joins TRBV6-5 to TRBJ1-2, with D possibly TRBD1 on 5 matching bases. Trimming shortened V by 6 bases and J by 5 bases, and 13 bases separated the two germline ends. CDR3 length: 13 amino acids. Germline lookup yields CDR1 MNHEY and CDR2 SVGAGI.

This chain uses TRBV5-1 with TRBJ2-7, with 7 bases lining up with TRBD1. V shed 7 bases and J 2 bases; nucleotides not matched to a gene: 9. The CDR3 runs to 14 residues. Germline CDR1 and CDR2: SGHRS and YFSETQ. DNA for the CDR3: TGCGCCAGCGGACGTAGTACAGGGGCCTACGAGCAGTACTTC. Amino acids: CASGRSTGAYEQYF.

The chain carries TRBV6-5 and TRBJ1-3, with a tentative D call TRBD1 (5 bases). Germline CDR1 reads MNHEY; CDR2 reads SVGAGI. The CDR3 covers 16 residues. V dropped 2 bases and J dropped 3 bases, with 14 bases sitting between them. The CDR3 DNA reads TGTGCCAGCAGTTACATCGATCAGGGTGATGGAAACACCATATATTTT. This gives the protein CASSYIDQGDGNTIYF.

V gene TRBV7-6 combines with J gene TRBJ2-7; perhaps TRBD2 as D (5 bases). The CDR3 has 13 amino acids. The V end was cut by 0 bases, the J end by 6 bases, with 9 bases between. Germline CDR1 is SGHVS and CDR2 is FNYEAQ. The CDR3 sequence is CASSLAGGSEQYF. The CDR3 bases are TGTGCCAGCAGCTTAGCAGGAGGTAGCGAGCAGTACTTC. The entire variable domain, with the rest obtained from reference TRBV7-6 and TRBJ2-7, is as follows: GAGVSQSPRYKVTKRGQDVALRCDPISGHVSLYWYRQALGQGPEFLTYFNYEAQQDKSGLPNDRFSAERPEGSISTLTIQRTEQRDSAMYRCASSLAGGSEQYFGPGTRLTVT.

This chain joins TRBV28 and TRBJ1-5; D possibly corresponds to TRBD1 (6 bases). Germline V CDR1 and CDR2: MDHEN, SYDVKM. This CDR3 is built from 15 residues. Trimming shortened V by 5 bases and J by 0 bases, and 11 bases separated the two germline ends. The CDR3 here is CASSRGQTSNQPQHF. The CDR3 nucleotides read TGTGCCAGCAGTAGAGGACAGACTAGCAATCAGCCCCAGCATTTT.

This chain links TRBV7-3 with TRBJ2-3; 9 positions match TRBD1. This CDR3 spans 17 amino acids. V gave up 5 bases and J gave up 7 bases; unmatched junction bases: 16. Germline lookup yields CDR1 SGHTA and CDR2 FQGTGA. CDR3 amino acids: CASSSKGPGQGLNTQYF. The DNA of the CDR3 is TGTGCCAGCAGCAGCAAAGGGCCGGGACAGGGTTTAAATACGCAGTATTTT.

The CDR3 sequence: CASSVATAAVGEETQYF. CDR3 bases: TGTGCCAGCAGCGTAGCGACAGCAGCAGTAGGTGAAGAGACCCAGTACTTC. The chain links TRBV9 to TRBJ2-5, with TRBD1 as a possible D gene (5 bases). The CDR3 is 17 amino acids. V shed 0 bases and J shed 3 bases, with 18 bases lying between them. Germline V CDR1 and CDR2: SGDLS, YYNGEE.

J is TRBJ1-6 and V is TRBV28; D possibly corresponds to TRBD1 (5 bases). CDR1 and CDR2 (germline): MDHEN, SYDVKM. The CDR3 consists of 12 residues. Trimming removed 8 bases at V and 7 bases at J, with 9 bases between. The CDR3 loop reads CASAGGNSPLHF. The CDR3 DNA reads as TGTGCCAGCGCGGGGGGGAATTCACCCCTCCACTTT.

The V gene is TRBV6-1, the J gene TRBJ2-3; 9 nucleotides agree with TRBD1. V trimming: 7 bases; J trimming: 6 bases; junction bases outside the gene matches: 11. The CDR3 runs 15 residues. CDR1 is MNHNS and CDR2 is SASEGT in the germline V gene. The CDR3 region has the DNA TGTGCCAGCAATATCGGGACAGGGTCAGGTGATACGCAGTATTTT. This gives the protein CASNIGTGSGDTQYF.

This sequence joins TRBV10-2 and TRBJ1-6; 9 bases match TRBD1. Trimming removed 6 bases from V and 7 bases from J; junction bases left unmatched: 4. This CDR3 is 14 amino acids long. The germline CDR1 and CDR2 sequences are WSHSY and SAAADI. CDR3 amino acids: CASSWDRENSPLHF. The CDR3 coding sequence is TGCGCCAGCAGCTGGGACAGGGAAAATTCACCCCTCCACTTT.

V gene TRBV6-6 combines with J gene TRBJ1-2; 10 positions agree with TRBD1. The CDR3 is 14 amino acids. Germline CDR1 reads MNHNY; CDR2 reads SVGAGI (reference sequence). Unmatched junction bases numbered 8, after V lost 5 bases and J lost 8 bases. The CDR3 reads CASSPPGQGKGYTF. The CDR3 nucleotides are TGTGCCAGCAGTCCCCCGGGACAGGGGAAGGGCTACACCTTC.

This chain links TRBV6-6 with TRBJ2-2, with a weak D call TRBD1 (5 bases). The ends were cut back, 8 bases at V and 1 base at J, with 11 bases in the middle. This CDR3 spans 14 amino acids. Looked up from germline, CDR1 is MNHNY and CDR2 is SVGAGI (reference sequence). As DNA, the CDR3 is TGTGCCAGCGAGGTGGGGCAGAACACCGGGGAGCTGTTTTTT. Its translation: CASEVGQNTGELFF.

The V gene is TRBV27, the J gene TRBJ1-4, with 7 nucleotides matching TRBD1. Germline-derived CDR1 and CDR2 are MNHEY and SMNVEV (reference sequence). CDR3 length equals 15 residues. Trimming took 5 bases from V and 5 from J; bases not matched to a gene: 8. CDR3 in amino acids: CASSPGQVQNEKLFF. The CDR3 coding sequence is TGTGCCAGCAGTCCAGGACAGGTTCAGAATGAAAAACTGTTTTTT.